The present T cell receptor beta chain was sequenced within a study of cytomegalovirus exposure and HLA in healthy donors. TCRdb keeps only in-frame clones here, not all; method: immunoSEQ multiplex PCR. The table has 150,000 to 200,000 clones, around 80% seen once. The ends lost 6 bases at V and 1 base at J; junction bases unmatched: 7. CDR1 and CDR2 (germline): MGHDK, SYGVNS. The CDR3 is 15 residues long. The V and J genes are TRBV25-1 and TRBJ1-1; TRBD1 aligns across 8 bases. Sequencing used PBMCs. This TCR came from a woman in her twenties or thirties in good health and CMV-seronegative. For the CDR3, the DNA is TGTGCCAGCAGACTACCGGGGACAGGGAACACTGAAGCTTTCTTT. Its translation is CASRLPGTGNTEAFF.